Below, 9 T cell receptor beta chains from the same sample are listed, as sequenced in a study of T cell responses to AZD1222 COVID-19 vaccine (dated by TCRdb to about 2021). The sample's time point label, decoded: about 28 days (+/-7) after the second vaccine dose. The receptor library was made with the immunoSEQ multiplex PCR assay. The table was pulled from immuneACCESS by TCRdb, which kept in-frame rearrangements only. Such tables lose some clones; where checked, under half of the loss comes from unresolved V genes, and the rest has no known cause. This sample is represented by roughly 100,000 clones; about 92% of them were singletons. The ten largest make up under 8.5% of the sample. The sample in question was peripheral blood, obtained 28 days after the second AZD1222 dose. The receptors derive from an adult who received the AZD1222 COVID-19 vaccine.

This clone was observed a few times. The gene calls are TRBV7-3 and TRBJ2-1, with 7 bases fitting TRBD1. With V trimmed by 4 bases and J by 4 bases, 1 base remained unmatched. CDR3 length: 13 amino acids. CDR1 and CDR2 from the germline V gene are SGHTA and FQGTGA. CDR3 in amino acids: CASSSGQYNEQFF. DNA for the CDR3: TGTGCCAGCAGCTCGGGACAGTACAATGAGCAGTTCTTC.

V and J are TRBV10-3 and TRBJ1-6; 8 nucleotides agree with TRBD1. The CDR3 sequence is 16 residues long. In germline, CDR1 is ENHRY, CDR2 SYGVKD. Trimming cost V 5 bases and J 7 bases; bases outside gene matches: 10. DNA for the CDR3: TGTGCCATCAGTTCAGGGGGCGGGAACGCCAATTCACCCCTCCACTTT. Protein: CAISSGGGNANSPLHF.

This clone was counted at least ten times. V usage is TRBV19 and J usage is TRBJ1-6; no clear D gene. From germline, CDR1 is LNHDA and CDR2 SQIVND (reference sequence). V lost 3 bases, J lost 10 bases, and 13 bases lay in between. CDR3 length: 14 amino acids. This chain's CDR3 is CASSISPTGSPLHF. The CDR3 DNA reads as TGTGCCAGTAGTATCTCCCCCACCGGCTCACCCCTCCACTTT.

This clone was observed a single time. The chain has TRBV19 and TRBJ2-5; 8 nucleotides agree with TRBD2. CDR1 is LNHDA, CDR2 SQIVND, per germline (reference sequence). The CDR3 extends over 15 amino acids. V dropped 1 base and J dropped 7; count of bases not matched to a gene: 8. CDR3 sequence reads: CASSIAGLAKATQYF. For the CDR3, the DNA is TGTGCCAGTAGTATAGCAGGACTAGCAAAGGCGACCCAGTACTTC. Full variable domain (outside the CDR3, taken from reference TRBV19 and TRBJ2-5): DGGITQSPKYLFRKEGQNVTLSCEQNLNHDAMYWYRQDPGQGLRLIYYSQIVNDFQKGDIAEGYSVSREKKESFPLTVTSAQKNPTAFYLCASSIAGLAKATQYFGPGTRLLVL.

V is TRBV6-1 and J is TRBJ2-7, with 11 bases lining up with TRBD2. Trimming cost V 2 bases and J 2 bases; bases outside gene matches: 5. CDR1 is MNHNS and CDR2 is SASEGT in the germline V gene. The CDR3 totals 16 residues. The CDR3 DNA reads TGTGCCAGCAGTGAAAGGCTAGCGGGGGGTCCCTACGAGCAGTACTTC. Protein: CASSERLAGGPYEQYF.

V and J are TRBV7-3 and TRBJ2-7; 7 nucleotides match TRBD1. The CDR3 is made up of 13 amino acids. After removal of 3 bases from V and 3 bases from J, the junction contained 2 bases not matched to a gene. Germline CDR1 SGHTA, CDR2 FQGTGA. CDR3 bases: TGTGCCAGCAGCTTGGGACAGAACTACGAGCAGTACTTC. It specifies CASSLGQNYEQYF.

V is TRBV7-2 and J is TRBJ2-7, with no clear D. Deletions cut 5 bases from V and 4 bases from J, with 15 bases between. CDR1 is SGHTA, CDR2 FQGNSA, per germline. CDR3 length equals 14 residues. Here the CDR3 reads CASSPSPILYEQYF. DNA of the CDR3: TGTGCCAGCAGCCCGAGCCCCATTCTGTACGAGCAGTACTTC.

This clone appeared a few times. CDR3 bases: TGTGCCAGCAGTGAGCGAGCGGGGGCCGGGAGGAACACTGAAGCTTTCTTT. Amino acid sequence: CASSERAGAGRNTEAFF. The chain carries TRBV6-4 and TRBJ1-1; weak D call: TRBD1 (6 bases). This CDR3 is built from 17 residues. In germline, CDR1 is MRHNA, CDR2 SNTAGT. V was clipped by 3 bases and J by 1 base, with 18 bases between them.

V is TRBV12-3 or TRBV12-4 and J is TRBJ1-4, with D perhaps TRBD1 (6 bases). Trimming took off 8 bases at V and 4 bases at J, with 8 bases between the two ends. There are 12 residues in the CDR3. The CDR3 DNA sequence: TGTGCCAGCCGGACAGATAATGAAAAACTGTTTTTT. Translating it yields CASRTDNEKLFF.